Listed below are T cell receptor beta chains from one sample, sequenced in a study of blood T cell repertoires in COVID-19. The protocol was immunoSEQ multiplex PCR, while the TCRdb copy is restricted to in-frame clones and leaves out a portion. Of a few hundred thousand clones in the sample, 80% to 90% are singletons; the top ten hold around 4.4%. Specimen: PBMCs or T cells enriched from blood (not recorded which). The receptor source for this set is a woman in her thirties or forties with acute COVID-19. CDR3s include the opening cysteine and the closing phenylalanine or tryptophan. A D gene is named only where the DNA matches it firmly. Clone size, where shown, is once, few, many, or a class for clones that have expanded.

v_call: TRBV7-9; j_call: TRBJ1-2; d_call: -; clone_size: -; cdr3_nt: TGTGCCAGCAGCTTAGATCCGGGGGACAACTATGGCTACACCTTC; cdr3_aa: CASSLDPGDNYGYTF
v_call: TRBV5-1; j_call: TRBJ2-5; d_call: TRBD1; clone_size: -; cdr3_nt: TGCGCCAGTTGGACAGGGGGCCGAACCCAAGAGACCCAGTACTTC; cdr3_aa: CASWTGGRTQETQYF
v_call: TRBV27; j_call: TRBJ1-1; d_call: TRBD1; clone_size: -; cdr3_nt: TGTGCCAGCAGTCCAACGACAGGGGTGAACACTGAAGCTTTCTTT; cdr3_aa: CASSPTTGVNTEAFF
v_call: TRBV7-3; j_call: TRBJ1-6; d_call: TRBD1; clone_size: many; cdr3_nt: TGTGCCAGCAGCTCCGGACAGGGGGCGAATTCACCCCTCCACTTT; cdr3_aa: CASSSGQGANSPLHF
v_call: TRBV6-5; j_call: TRBJ2-1; d_call: -; clone_size: -; cdr3_nt: TGTGCCAGCAGTTACCGGACAGCGAATTCCTACAATGAGCAGTTCTTC; cdr3_aa: CASSYRTANSYNEQFF
v_call: TRBV3-1/TRBV3-2; j_call: TRBJ2-5; d_call: -; clone_size: -; cdr3_nt: TGTGCCAGCAGCCAACGGGGGACCTACCCTCAAGAGACCCAGTACTTC; cdr3_aa: CASSQRGTYPQETQYF
v_call: TRBV10-3; j_call: TRBJ1-1; d_call: -; clone_size: -; cdr3_nt: TGTGCCATCAGAGACAGGTCGAACACTGAAGCTTTCTTT; cdr3_aa: CAIRDRSNTEAFF
v_call: TRBV12-5; j_call: TRBJ1-5; d_call: TRBD1; clone_size: -; cdr3_nt: TGTGCTAGTGGGGGACAGGACAATCAGCCCCAGCATTTT; cdr3_aa: CASGGQDNQPQHF
v_call: TRBV6-2/TRBV6-3; j_call: TRBJ1-4; d_call: -; clone_size: -; cdr3_nt: TGTGCCAGCAGTTATGGGGCGCCTAATGAAAAACTGTTTTTT; cdr3_aa: CASSYGAPNEKLFF
v_call: TRBV5-1; j_call: TRBJ1-3; d_call: TRBD1; clone_size: -; cdr3_nt: TGCGCCAGCAGCTTGTCAGGGGGAAGTTCTGGAAACACCATATATTTT; cdr3_aa: CASSLSGGSSGNTIYF
v_call: TRBV19; j_call: TRBJ1-2; d_call: TRBD1; clone_size: -; cdr3_nt: TGTGCCAGTAGTACGCGGAGGGGACAGGGCTCCGTAAACTATGGCTACACCTTC; cdr3_aa: CASSTRRGQGSVNYGYTF
v_call: TRBV7-3; j_call: TRBJ2-7; d_call: TRBD1; clone_size: once; cdr3_nt: TGTGCCAGCAGCTTAAATCCAGGGGGCCAGAACGAGCAGTACTTC; cdr3_aa: CASSLNPGGQNEQYF
v_call: TRBV6-5; j_call: TRBJ1-3; d_call: -; clone_size: -; cdr3_nt: TGTGCCAGCAGACAGACAGGCATTACCATATATTTT; cdr3_aa: CASRQTGITIYF
v_call: TRBV24-1; j_call: TRBJ2-1; d_call: -; clone_size: -; cdr3_nt: TGTGCCACCAGTGCTCGGGGAGCGGACTCCTACAATGAGCAGTTCTTC; cdr3_aa: CATSARGADSYNEQFF
v_call: TRBV4-3; j_call: TRBJ2-7; d_call: TRBD2; clone_size: -; cdr3_nt: TGCGCCAGCAGCGCAACGACTAGCGCCTACGAGCAGTACTTC; cdr3_aa: CASSATTSAYEQYF
v_call: TRBV19; j_call: TRBJ1-5; d_call: TRBD1; clone_size: few; cdr3_nt: TGTGCCAGTAGAGAGGGACAGGCGAGCAATCAGCCCCAGCATTTT; cdr3_aa: CASREGQASNQPQHF
v_call: TRBV7-2; j_call: TRBJ2-3; d_call: -; clone_size: -; cdr3_nt: TGTGCCAGCAGCTTACAGGCGGGGACCACAGATACGCAGTATTTT; cdr3_aa: CASSLQAGTTDTQYF
v_call: TRBV19; j_call: TRBJ1-5; d_call: -; clone_size: -; cdr3_nt: TGTGCCAGTAGTACCGCACAGCCATATAGCAATCAGCCCCAGCATTTT; cdr3_aa: CASSTAQPYSNQPQHF
v_call: TRBV5-1; j_call: TRBJ1-3; d_call: TRBD1; clone_size: -; cdr3_nt: TGCGCCAGCACCCCGGGACAGTTGACTGGAAACACCATATATTTT; cdr3_aa: CASTPGQLTGNTIYF
v_call: TRBV18; j_call: TRBJ1-6; d_call: TRBD1; clone_size: -; cdr3_nt: TGTGCCAGCTCACTTACAGGGTCAGGGGGTGATAATTCACCCCTCCACTTT; cdr3_aa: CASSLTGSGGDNSPLHF
v_call: TRBV6-6; j_call: TRBJ1-1; d_call: TRBD1; clone_size: -; cdr3_nt: TGTGCCAGCAGTTACTCGAGAAGGGACAGTGAAGCTTTCTTT; cdr3_aa: CASSYSRRDSEAFF
v_call: TRBV4-1; j_call: TRBJ2-5; d_call: TRBD2; clone_size: -; cdr3_nt: TGCGCCAGCAGCCAAGATCGGCGGACTAGTGGGCCTCAAGAGACCCAGTACTTC; cdr3_aa: CASSQDRRTSGPQETQYF
v_call: TRBV7-9; j_call: TRBJ1-6; d_call: -; clone_size: -; cdr3_nt: TGTGCCAGCAGCCGTCAATCGGGGGAGGGGAATTCACCCCTCCACTTT; cdr3_aa: CASSRQSGEGNSPLHF
v_call: TRBV6-2/TRBV6-3; j_call: TRBJ2-5; d_call: TRBD1; clone_size: -; cdr3_nt: TGTGCCAGCAGTTACCCCACAGGGGGCGTGGAAGAGACCCAGTACTTC; cdr3_aa: CASSYPTGGVEETQYF
v_call: TRBV5-6; j_call: TRBJ2-7; d_call: -; clone_size: -; cdr3_nt: TGTGCCAGCAGCTTGGTCAGAACCCTCTCCAGGGCGCGTGAGCAGTACTTC; cdr3_aa: CASSLVRTLSRAREQYF
v_call: TRBV11-2; j_call: TRBJ1-1; d_call: TRBD1; clone_size: -; cdr3_nt: TGTGCCAGCAGCTTAGGACAGGGACTCCCTGAAGCTTTCTTT; cdr3_aa: CASSLGQGLPEAFF
v_call: TRBV5-4; j_call: TRBJ1-1; d_call: -; clone_size: -; cdr3_nt: TGTGCCAGCAGCTTAGACCAGGGTGTTACTGAAGCTTTCTTT; cdr3_aa: CASSLDQGVTEAFF
v_call: TRBV28; j_call: TRBJ1-1; d_call: TRBD1; clone_size: -; cdr3_nt: TGTGCCAGCATTTCCAGGGACAGTCTAAGAGCTTTCTTT; cdr3_aa: CASISRDSLRAFF
v_call: TRBV10-2; j_call: TRBJ1-2; d_call: TRBD1; clone_size: -; cdr3_nt: TGCGCCAGCAGTCCAGGGGGCGGTGGCTACACCTTC; cdr3_aa: CASSPGGGGYTF
v_call: TRBV11-1; j_call: TRBJ2-7; d_call: -; clone_size: -; cdr3_nt: TGTGCCAGCAGCTCGTACTACGAGCAGTACTTC; cdr3_aa: CASSSYYEQYF
v_call: TRBV10-3; j_call: TRBJ1-1; d_call: -; clone_size: -; cdr3_nt: TGTGCCATCAGTGAGACAGGGAAGGGCACTGAAGCTTTCTTT; cdr3_aa: CAISETGKGTEAFF
v_call: TRBV3-1/TRBV3-2; j_call: TRBJ1-4; d_call: -; clone_size: -; cdr3_nt: TGTGCCAGCACGAAGGGAGGGCGCTACAGGACTAATGAAAAACTGTTTTTT; cdr3_aa: CASTKGGRYRTNEKLFF
v_call: TRBV29-1; j_call: TRBJ1-2; d_call: -; clone_size: -; cdr3_nt: TGCAGCGTTGAAGATCGCGGGGAAGGCTACACCTTC; cdr3_aa: CSVEDRGEGYTF
v_call: TRBV4-1; j_call: TRBJ1-3; d_call: -; clone_size: -; cdr3_nt: TGCGCCAGCAGCCAGGACAGAGGAAACACCATATATTTT; cdr3_aa: CASSQDRGNTIYF
v_call: TRBV7-2; j_call: TRBJ1-5; d_call: TRBD1; clone_size: few; cdr3_nt: TGTGCCAGCAGTATGACAGGGGGCATTCAGCCCCAGCATTTT; cdr3_aa: CASSMTGGIQPQHF